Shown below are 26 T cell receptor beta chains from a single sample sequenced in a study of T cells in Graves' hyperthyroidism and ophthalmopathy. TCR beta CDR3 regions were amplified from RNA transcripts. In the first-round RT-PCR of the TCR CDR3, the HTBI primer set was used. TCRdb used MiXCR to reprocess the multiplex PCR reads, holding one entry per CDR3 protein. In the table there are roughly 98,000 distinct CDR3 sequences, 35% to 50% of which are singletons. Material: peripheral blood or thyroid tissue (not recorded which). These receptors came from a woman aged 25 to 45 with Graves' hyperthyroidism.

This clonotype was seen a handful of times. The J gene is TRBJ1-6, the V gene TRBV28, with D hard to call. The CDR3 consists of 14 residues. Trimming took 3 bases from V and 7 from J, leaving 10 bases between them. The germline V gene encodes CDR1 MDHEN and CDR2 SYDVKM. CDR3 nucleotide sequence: TGTGCCAGCAGTTTTCGCGAGTTGAATTCACCCCTCCACTTT. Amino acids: CASSFRELNSPLHF.

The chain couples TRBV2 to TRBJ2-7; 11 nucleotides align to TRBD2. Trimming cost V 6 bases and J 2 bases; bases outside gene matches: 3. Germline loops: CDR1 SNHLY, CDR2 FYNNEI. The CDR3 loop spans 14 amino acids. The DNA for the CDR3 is TGTGCCAGCAGGGGGACTAGCGGAACCTACGAGCAGTACTTC. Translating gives CASRGTSGTYEQYF.

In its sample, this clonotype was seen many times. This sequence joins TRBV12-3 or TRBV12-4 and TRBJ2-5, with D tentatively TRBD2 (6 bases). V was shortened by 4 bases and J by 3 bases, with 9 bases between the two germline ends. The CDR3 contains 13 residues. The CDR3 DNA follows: TGTGCCAGCAGTTCGGGAGCGGAAGAGACCCAGTACTTC. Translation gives CASSSGAEETQYF.

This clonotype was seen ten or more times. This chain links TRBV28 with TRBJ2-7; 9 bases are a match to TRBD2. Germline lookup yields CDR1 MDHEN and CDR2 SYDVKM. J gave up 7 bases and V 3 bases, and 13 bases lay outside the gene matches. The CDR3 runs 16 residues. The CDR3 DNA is TGTGCCAGCAGTTTGCCGGCGCTAGCGGGAAAGGATGAGCAGTACTTC. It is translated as CASSLPALAGKDEQYF.

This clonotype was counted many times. The CDR3 sequence is CASSLDRGRETQYF. The CDR3 DNA reads as TGTGCCAGCAGCTTGGACAGGGGGCGGGAGACCCAGTACTTC. The genes are TRBV5-8 and TRBJ2-5; TRBD1 matches at 9 bases. The CDR3 runs to 14 residues. V shed 0 bases, J shed 5 bases, and the junction held 2 bases outside the gene matches. Per the germline V gene, CDR1 is SGHTS and CDR2 is YDEGEE.

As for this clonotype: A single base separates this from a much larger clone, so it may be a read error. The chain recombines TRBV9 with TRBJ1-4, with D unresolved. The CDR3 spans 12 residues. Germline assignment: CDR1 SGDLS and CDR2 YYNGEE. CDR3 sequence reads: CASSVDDERLFF. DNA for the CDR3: TGTGCCAGCAGCGTAGACGATGAAAGACTGTTTTTT.

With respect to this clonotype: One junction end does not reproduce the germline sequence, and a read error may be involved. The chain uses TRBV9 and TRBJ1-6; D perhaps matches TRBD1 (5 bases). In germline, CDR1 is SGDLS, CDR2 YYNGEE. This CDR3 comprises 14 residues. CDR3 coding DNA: TGTGCCAGCGGCGCATCAGGGTCGGGTTCACCCCCCCACTTT. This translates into CASGASGSGSPPHF.

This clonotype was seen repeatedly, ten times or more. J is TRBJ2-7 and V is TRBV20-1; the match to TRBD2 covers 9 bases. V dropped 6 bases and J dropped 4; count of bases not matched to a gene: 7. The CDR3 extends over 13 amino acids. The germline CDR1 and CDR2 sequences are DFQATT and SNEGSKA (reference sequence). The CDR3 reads CSAQGLAGYEQYF. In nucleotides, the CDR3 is TGCAGTGCCCAGGGACTAGCAGGTTACGAGCAGTACTTC.

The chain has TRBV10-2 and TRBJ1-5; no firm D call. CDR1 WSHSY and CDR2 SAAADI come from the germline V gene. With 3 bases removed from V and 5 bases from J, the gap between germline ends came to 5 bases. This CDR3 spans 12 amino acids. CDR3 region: CASSESDQPQHF. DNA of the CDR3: TGCGCCAGCAGTGAAAGTGATCAGCCCCAGCATTTT.

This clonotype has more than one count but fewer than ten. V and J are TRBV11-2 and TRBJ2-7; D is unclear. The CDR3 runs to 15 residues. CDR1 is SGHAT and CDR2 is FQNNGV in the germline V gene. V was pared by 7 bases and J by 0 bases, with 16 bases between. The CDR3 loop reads CASTVQALSSYEQYF. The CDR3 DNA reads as TGTGCCAGCACGGTGCAGGCGTTGAGCTCCTACGAGCAGTACTTC.

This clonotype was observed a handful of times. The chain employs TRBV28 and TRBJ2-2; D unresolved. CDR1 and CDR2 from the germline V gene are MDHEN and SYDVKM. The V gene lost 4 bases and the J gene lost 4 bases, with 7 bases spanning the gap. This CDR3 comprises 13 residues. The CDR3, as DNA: TGTGCCAGCAGTTCCCGCACCACCGGGGAGCTGTTTTTT. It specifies CASSSRTTGELFF.

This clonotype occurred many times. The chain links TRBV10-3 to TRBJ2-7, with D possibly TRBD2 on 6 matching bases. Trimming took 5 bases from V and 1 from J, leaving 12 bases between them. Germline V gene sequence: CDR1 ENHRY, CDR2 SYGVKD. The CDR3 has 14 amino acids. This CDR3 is CAISPTRKSYEQYF. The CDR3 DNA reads TGTGCCATCAGTCCGACTAGGAAATCCTACGAGCAGTACTTC.

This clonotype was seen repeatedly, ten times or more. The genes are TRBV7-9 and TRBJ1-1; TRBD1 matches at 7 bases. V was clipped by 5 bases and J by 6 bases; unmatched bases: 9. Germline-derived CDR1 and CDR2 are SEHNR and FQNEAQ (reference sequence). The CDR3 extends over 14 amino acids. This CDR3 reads CASSGTYRGPEAFF. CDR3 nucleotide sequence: TGTGCCAGCAGCGGGACGTACAGGGGCCCTGAAGCTTTCTTT.

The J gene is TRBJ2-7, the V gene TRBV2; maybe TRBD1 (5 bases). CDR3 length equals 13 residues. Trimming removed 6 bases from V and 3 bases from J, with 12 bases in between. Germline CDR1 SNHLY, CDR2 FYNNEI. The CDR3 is CASRGRPDYEQYF. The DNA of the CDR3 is TGTGCCAGCAGGGGGCGACCAGACTACGAGCAGTACTTC. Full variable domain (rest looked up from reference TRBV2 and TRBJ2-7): EPEVTQTPSHQVTQMGQEVILRCVPISNHLYFYWYRQILGQKVEFLVSFYNNEISEKSEIFDDQFSVERPDGSNFTLKIRSTKLEDSAMYFCASRGRPDYEQYFGPGTRLTVT.

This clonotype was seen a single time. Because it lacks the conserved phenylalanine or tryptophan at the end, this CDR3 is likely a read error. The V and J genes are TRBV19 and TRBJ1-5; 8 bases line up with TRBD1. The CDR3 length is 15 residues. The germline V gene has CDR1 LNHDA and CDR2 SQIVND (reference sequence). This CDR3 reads CASSIRTGTGQLQHL. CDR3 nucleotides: TGTGCCAGTAGCATTCGGACAGGGACGGGTCAGCTCCAGCATCTT.

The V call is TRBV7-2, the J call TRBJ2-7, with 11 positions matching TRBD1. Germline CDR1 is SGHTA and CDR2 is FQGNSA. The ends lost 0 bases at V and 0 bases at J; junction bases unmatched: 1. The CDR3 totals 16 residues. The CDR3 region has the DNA TGTGCCAGCAGCTTAGCTGGGACAGGGGGCTCCTACGAGCAGTACTTC. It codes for CASSLAGTGGSYEQYF. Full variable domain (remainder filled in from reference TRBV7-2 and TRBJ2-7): GAGVSQSPSNKVTEKGKDVELRCDPISGHTALYWYRQSLGQGLEFLIYFQGNSAPDKSGLPSDRFSAERTGGSVSTLTIQRTQQEDSAVYLCASSLAGTGGSYEQYFGPGTRLTVT.

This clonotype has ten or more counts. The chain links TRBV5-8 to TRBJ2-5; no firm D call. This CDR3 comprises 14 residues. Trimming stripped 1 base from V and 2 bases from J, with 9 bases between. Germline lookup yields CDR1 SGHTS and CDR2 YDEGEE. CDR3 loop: CASSLTGSQETQYF. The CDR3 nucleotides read TGTGCCAGCAGCTTGACGGGTAGTCAAGAGACCCAGTACTTC. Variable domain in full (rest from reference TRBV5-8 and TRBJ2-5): EAGVTQSPTHLIKTRGQQATLRCSPISGHTSVYWYQQALGLGLQFLLWYDEGEERNRGNFPPRFSGRQFPNYSSELNVNALELEDSALYLCASSLTGSQETQYFGPGTRLLVL.

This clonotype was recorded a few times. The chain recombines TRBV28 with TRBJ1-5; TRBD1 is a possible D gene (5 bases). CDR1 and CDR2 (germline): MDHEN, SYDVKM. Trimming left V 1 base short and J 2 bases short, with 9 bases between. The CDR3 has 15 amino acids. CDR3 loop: CASSLLGDGNQPQHF. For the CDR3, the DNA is TGTGCCAGCAGTTTATTAGGGGATGGCAATCAGCCCCAGCATTTT.

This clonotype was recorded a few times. The CDR3 region has the DNA TGTGCCAGCAGTTTAACCCACAATGGATTACGCCTTTTTAATTCACCCCTCCACTTT. Its protein product is CASSLTHNGLRLFNSPLHF. The chain employs TRBV27 and TRBJ1-6; no clear D gene. Per the germline V gene, CDR1 is MNHEY and CDR2 is SMNVEV (reference sequence). V was pared by 2 bases and J by 6 bases, with 23 bases between. The CDR3 contains 19 residues.

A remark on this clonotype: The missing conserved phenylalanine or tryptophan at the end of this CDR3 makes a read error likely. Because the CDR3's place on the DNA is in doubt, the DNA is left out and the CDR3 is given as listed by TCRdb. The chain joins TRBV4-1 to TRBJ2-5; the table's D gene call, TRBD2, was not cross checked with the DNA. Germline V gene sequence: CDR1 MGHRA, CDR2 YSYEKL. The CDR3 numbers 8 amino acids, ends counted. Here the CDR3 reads CASSQGTS.

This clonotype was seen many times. As DNA, the CDR3 is TGTGCCAGCAGGCCGACGCAGGGGGCGAACTATGGCTACACCTTC. Translating gives CASRPTQGANYGYTF. This sequence joins TRBV7-9 and TRBJ1-2; 8 nucleotides align to TRBD1. J lost 2 bases, V lost 6 bases, and 8 bases had no gene match. The CDR3 has 15 amino acids. Looked up from germline, CDR1 is SEHNR and CDR2 is FQNEAQ (reference sequence). The whole variable domain, filled in from reference TRBV7-9 and TRBJ1-2, reads DTGVSQNPRHKITKRGQNVTFRCDPISEHNRLYWYRQTLGQGPEFLTYFQNEAQLEKSRLLSDRFSAERPKGSFSTLEIQRTEQGDSAMYLCASRPTQGANYGYTFGSGTRLTVV.

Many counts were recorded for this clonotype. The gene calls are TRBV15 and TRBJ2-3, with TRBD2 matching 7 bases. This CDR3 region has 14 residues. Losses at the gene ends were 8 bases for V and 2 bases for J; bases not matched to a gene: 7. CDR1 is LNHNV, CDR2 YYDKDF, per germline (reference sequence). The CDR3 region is CATAGGGDTDTQYF. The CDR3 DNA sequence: TGTGCCACCGCTGGGGGGGGGGACACAGATACGCAGTATTTT.

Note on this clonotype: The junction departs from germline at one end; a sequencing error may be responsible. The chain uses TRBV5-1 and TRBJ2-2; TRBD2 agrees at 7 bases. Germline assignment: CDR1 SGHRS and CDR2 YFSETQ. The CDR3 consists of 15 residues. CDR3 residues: CASSSGGSGAGELFF. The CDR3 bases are TGTGCCAGCAGCTCTGGCGGGAGTGGCGCCGGGGAGCTGTTTTTT.

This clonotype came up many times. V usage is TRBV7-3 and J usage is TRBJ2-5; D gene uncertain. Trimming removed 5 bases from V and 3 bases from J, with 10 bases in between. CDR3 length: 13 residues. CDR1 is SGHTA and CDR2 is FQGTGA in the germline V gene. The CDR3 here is CASSNDLEETQYF. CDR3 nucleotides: TGTGCCAGCAGCAATGACCTAGAAGAGACCCAGTACTTC.

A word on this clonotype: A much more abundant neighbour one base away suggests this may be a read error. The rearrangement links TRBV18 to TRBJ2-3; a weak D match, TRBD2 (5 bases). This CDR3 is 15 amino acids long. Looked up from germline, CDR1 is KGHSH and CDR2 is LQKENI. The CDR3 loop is CANSPPRASTDTQYF. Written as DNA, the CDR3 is TGTGCCAACTCACCACCGAGGGCGAGCACAGATACGCAGTATTTT.

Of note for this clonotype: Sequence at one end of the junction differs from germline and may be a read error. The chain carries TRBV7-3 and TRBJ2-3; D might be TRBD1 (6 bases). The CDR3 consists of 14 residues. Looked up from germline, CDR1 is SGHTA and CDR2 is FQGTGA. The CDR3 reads CASSIQGFTDTRYF. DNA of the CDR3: TGTGCCAGCAGCATACAGGGATTCACAGATACGCGGTATTTT.